This TCR beta chain was captured by sequencing in a study of blood T cell repertoires in COVID-19. Under the authors' procedure: Amplification with reference gene primers provided the estimates of nucleated cell counts. The table came from immunoSEQ multiplex PCR; TCRdb's copy has only in-frame clones and leaves some out. That table is the source of V, J and clone size, and D and trimming were worked out from the DNA. The table lists 200,000 to 250,000 clones, roughly 85% of them singletons. The table lists this clone with a few counts. The sequencing sample was made of PBMCs or T cells enriched from blood (not recorded which). This TCR was recovered from a man younger than 40 who had recovered from COVID-19.

The CDR3 loop reads CASSQRTGVEYGYTF. CDR3 in DNA: TGTGCCAGCAGCCAGCGGACAGGGGTAGAGTATGGCTACACCTTC. This rearrangement joins TRBV4-2 to TRBJ1-2; 9 bases line up with TRBD1. The germline CDR1 and CDR2 sequences are LGHNA and YNFKEQ. The V and J ends lost 3 bases and 5 bases, in that order; junction bases with no gene match: 7. This CDR3 region has 15 residues.